A single sample gave rise to the 14 T cell receptor beta chains below, sequenced in a study of cytomegalovirus exposure and HLA in healthy donors. Repertoires were generated with immunoSEQ multiplex PCR, while TCRdb's copy carries only in-frame clones and drops some. There are over 150,000 clones in the sample; 75% to 90% occur only once, and roughly 15% lies in the top ten. The sequencing sample was made of PBMCs. Every receptor here comes from a man aged 18 to 35 in good health and CMV-seropositive.

This chain connects TRBV19 to TRBJ2-1; TRBD1 matches 7 bases. With V trimmed by 5 bases and J by 7 bases, 14 bases remained unmatched. The CDR3 has 16 amino acids. Germline V CDR1 and CDR2: LNHDA, SQIVND (reference sequence). CDR3 in amino acids: CASSLQAGTAWNEQFF. The CDR3 DNA is TGTGCCAGTAGTCTCCAGGCAGGGACAGCGTGGAATGAGCAGTTCTTC.

This chain joins TRBV28 and TRBJ1-1, with D possibly TRBD1 on 5 matching bases. The CDR3 extends over 15 amino acids. The germline gives CDR1 MDHEN, CDR2 SYDVKM. With 5 bases removed from V and 4 bases from J, the gap between germline ends came to 17 bases. The CDR3 nucleotides read TGTGCCAGCAGTCTCCTTTTCTGGAGGGGCACTGAAGCTTTCTTT. Protein sequence: CASSLLFWRGTEAFF. Supplemented by reference TRBV28 and TRBJ1-1, the full variable domain reads DVKVTQSSRYLVKRTGEKVFLECVQDMDHENMFWYRQDPGLGLRLIYFSYDVKMKEKGDIPEGYSVSREKKERFSLILESASTNQTSMYLCASSLLFWRGTEAFFGQGTRLTVV.

V usage is TRBV27 and J usage is TRBJ1-2, with D perhaps matching TRBD1 (5 bases). Trimming cost V 6 bases and J 0 bases, with 14 bases left between them. Per germline, CDR1 MNHEY and CDR2 SMNVEV (reference sequence). The CDR3 totals 15 residues. The CDR3 sequence: CASSPLDTSNYGYTF. CDR3 DNA sequence: TGTGCCAGCAGCCCACTGGACACGTCTAACTATGGCTACACCTTC.

The genes are TRBV10-1 and TRBJ1-1; possibly TRBD1 for D (6 bases). The CDR3 runs 13 residues. V dropped 6 bases and J dropped 2 bases, with 10 bases sitting between them. Per the germline V gene, CDR1 is WNHNN and CDR2 is SYGVQD (reference sequence). This chain's CDR3 is CASSRGPNTEAFF. The CDR3 DNA is TGCGCCAGCAGCAGGGGACCAAACACTGAAGCTTTCTTT.

V usage is TRBV27 and J usage is TRBJ1-5, with TRBD1 matching over 10 bases. The V gene end was trimmed by 4 bases and the J gene end by 5 bases; junction bases not matched to a gene: 5. This CDR3 has 15 amino acids. Germline V CDR1 and CDR2: MNHEY, SMNVEV (reference sequence). The CDR3 nucleotides are TGTGCCAGCAGTTCCTTGACAGGGGGCCATCAGCCCCAGCATTTT. It translates to CASSSLTGGHQPQHF.

The rearrangement links TRBV2 to TRBJ2-5, with 10 bases matching TRBD2. The CDR3 sequence is 15 residues long. Germline loops: CDR1 SNHLY, CDR2 FYNNEI. With 4 bases clipped from V and 5 bases from J, the junction kept 7 bases outside the gene matches. The CDR3 protein is CASSGLAGDRETQYF. The CDR3 DNA is TGTGCCAGCAGTGGACTAGCGGGTGATAGGGAGACCCAGTACTTC.

The CDR3 protein is CASSLIGGPDNEQFF. The DNA for the CDR3 is TGCGCCAGCAGCTTGATCGGGGGGCCTGACAATGAGCAGTTCTTC. The genes are TRBV5-1 and TRBJ2-1, with a possible D match to TRBD2 (7 bases). CDR1 and CDR2 from the germline V gene are SGHRS and YFSETQ. The CDR3 extends over 15 amino acids. V lost 1 base, J lost 5 bases, and 13 bases lay in between.

V is TRBV11-2 and J is TRBJ1-2, with 10 bases identical to TRBD1. V lost 7 bases and J lost 7; bases outside the gene matches: 9. The CDR3 runs to 14 residues. Looked up from germline, CDR1 is SGHAT and CDR2 is FQNNGV. The CDR3 loop reads CASTPGTGALGYTF. The CDR3 nucleotides read TGTGCCAGCACACCAGGGACAGGGGCCCTTGGCTACACCTTC.

The chain employs TRBV2 and TRBJ2-1; tentatively, D is TRBD1 (5 bases). This CDR3 has 12 amino acids. Germline V gene lookup returns CDR1 SNHLY and CDR2 FYNNEI. Deletions cut 5 bases from V and 10 bases from J, with 12 bases between. The CDR3 loop is CASSLQVIEQFF. CDR3 bases: TGTGCCAGCAGTCTACAGGTTATAGAGCAGTTCTTC.

This chain joins TRBV5-6 and TRBJ1-2; weak D call: TRBD1 (5 bases). CDR3 length equals 15 residues. CDR1 is SGHDT, CDR2 YYEEEE, per germline. V lost 4 bases, J lost 4 bases, and 17 bases lay in between. CDR3 DNA sequence: TGTGCCAGCAGCGGGAGTTTGAGGGACTCCTATGGCTACACCTTC. Protein product: CASSGSLRDSYGYTF.

This chain links TRBV7-2 with TRBJ2-5, with 10 nucleotides matching TRBD2. V shed 6 bases, J shed 3 bases, and the junction held 7 bases outside the gene matches. In germline, CDR1 is SGHTA, CDR2 FQGNSA. The CDR3 is 15 residues long. CDR3 region: CASRSRLAGEETQYF. The CDR3 bases are TGTGCCAGCAGATCCCGGCTAGCGGGAGAAGAGACCCAGTACTTC. Full variable domain (missing parts from reference TRBV7-2 and TRBJ2-5): GAGVSQSPSNKVTEKGKDVELRCDPISGHTALYWYRQSLGQGLEFLIYFQGNSAPDKSGLPSDRFSAERTGGSVSTLTIQRTQQEDSAVYLCASRSRLAGEETQYFGPGTRLLVL.

The chain's CDR3 is CASQRGGDDQPQHF. Written as DNA, the CDR3 is TGTGCCAGCCAACGCGGGGGGGACGATCAGCCCCAGCATTTT. V is TRBV19 and J is TRBJ1-5; perhaps TRBD1 as D (5 bases). The CDR3 loop spans 14 amino acids. With 9 bases removed from V and 5 bases from J, the gap between germline ends came to 17 bases. Germline assignment: CDR1 LNHDA and CDR2 SQIVND (reference sequence).

The rearrangement joins TRBV5-1 to TRBJ2-1; a possible D gene is TRBD2 (6 bases). Trimming pared 7 bases from V and 4 bases from J, leaving 12 bases between. Looked up from germline, CDR1 is SGHRS and CDR2 is YFSETQ. The CDR3 has 13 amino acids. The DNA of the CDR3 is TGCGCCAGCGGGAATAGCGGTTACAATGAGCAGTTCTTC. Translating gives CASGNSGYNEQFF.

J is TRBJ2-1 and V is TRBV4-1; 12 nucleotides match TRBD2. V lost 1 base and J lost 0; bases outside the gene matches: 7. In germline, CDR1 is MGHRA, CDR2 YSYEKL. The CDR3 covers 19 residues. CDR3 in amino acids: CASSQVRLAGDRSYNEQFF. In DNA form, the CDR3 reads TGCGCCAGCAGCCAAGTGAGACTAGCGGGAGACCGCTCCTACAATGAGCAGTTCTTC.